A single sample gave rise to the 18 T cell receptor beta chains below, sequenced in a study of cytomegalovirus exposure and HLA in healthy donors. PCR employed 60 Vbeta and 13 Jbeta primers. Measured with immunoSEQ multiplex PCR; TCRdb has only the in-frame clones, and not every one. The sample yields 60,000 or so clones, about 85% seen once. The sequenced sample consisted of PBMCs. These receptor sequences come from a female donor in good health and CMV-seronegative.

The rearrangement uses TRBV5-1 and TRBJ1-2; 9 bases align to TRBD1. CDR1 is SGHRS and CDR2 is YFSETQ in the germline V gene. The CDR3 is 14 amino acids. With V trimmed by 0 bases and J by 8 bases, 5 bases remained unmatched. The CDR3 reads CASSLDGTGRGYTF. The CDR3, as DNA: TGCGCCAGCAGCTTGGATGGGACAGGGCGAGGCTACACCTTC.

The CDR3 protein is CASSPSGGPTNEKLFF. CDR3 nucleotide sequence: TGTGCCAGCAGCCCTTCTGGCGGGCCAACTAATGAAAAACTGTTTTTT. This rearrangement joins TRBV9 to TRBJ1-4, with no clear D. The V gene's germline CDR1 is SGDLS and CDR2 YYNGEE. The CDR3 sequence is 16 residues long. Trimming removed 4 bases from V and 0 bases from J, with 13 bases in between. Full variable domain (outside the CDR3, taken from reference TRBV9 and TRBJ1-4): DSGVTQTPKHLITATGQRVTLRCSPRSGDLSVYWYQQSLDQGLQFLIQYYNGEERAKGNILERFSAQQFPDLHSELNLSSLELGDSALYFCASSPSGGPTNEKLFFGSGTQLSVL.

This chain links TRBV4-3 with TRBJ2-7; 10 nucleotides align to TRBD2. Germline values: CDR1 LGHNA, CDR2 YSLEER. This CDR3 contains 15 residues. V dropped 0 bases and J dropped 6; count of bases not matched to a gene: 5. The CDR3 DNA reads TGCGCCAGCAGCCAAGATCTAGCGGGAGTGGGCGAGCAGTACTTC. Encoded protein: CASSQDLAGVGEQYF.

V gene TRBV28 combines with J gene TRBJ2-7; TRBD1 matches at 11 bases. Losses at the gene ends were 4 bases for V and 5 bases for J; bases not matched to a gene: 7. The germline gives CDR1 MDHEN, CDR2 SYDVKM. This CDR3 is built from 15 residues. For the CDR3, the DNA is TGTGCCAGCAGTTCCGGACAGGGGGCTGATGACGAGCAGTACTTC. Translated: CASSSGQGADDEQYF.

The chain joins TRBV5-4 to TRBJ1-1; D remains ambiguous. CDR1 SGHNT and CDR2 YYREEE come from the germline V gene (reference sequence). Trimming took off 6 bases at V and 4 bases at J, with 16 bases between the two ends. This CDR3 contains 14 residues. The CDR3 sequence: CASKIDVSLTEAFF. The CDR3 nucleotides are TGTGCCAGCAAAATAGATGTCTCCCTCACTGAAGCTTTCTTT.

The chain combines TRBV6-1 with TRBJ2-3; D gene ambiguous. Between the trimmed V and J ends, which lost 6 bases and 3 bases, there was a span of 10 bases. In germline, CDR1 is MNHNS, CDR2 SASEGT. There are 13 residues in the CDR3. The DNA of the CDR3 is TGTGCCAGCAGCAAACTTCTAACAGATACGCAGTATTTT. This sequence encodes CASSKLLTDTQYF.

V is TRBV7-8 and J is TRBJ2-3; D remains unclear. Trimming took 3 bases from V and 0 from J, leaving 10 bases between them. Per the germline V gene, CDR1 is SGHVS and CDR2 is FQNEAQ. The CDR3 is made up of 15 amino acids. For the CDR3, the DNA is TGTGCCAGCAGCTTTCATCTAACTAGCACAGATACGCAGTATTTT. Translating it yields CASSFHLTSTDTQYF.

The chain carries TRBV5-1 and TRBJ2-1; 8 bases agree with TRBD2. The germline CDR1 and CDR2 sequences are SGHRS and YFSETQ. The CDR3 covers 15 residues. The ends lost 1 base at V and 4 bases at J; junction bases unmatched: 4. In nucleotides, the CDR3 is TGCGCCAGCAGCTTGACTAGCGGTGTTTACAATGAGCAGTTCTTC. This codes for CASSLTSGVYNEQFF.

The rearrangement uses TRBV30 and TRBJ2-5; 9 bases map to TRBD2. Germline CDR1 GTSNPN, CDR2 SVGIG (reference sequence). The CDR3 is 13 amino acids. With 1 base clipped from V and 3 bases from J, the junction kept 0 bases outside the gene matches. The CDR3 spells CAWSGLAEETQYF. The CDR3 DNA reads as TGTGCCTGGAGTGGACTAGCGGAAGAGACCCAGTACTTC.

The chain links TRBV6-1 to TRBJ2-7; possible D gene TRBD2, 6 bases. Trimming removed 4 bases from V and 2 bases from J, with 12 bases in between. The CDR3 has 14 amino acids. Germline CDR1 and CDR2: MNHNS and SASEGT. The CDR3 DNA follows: TGTGCCAGCAGTGTCCGGGACTTTCCCTACGAGCAGTACTTC. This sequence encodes CASSVRDFPYEQYF.

CDR3 residues: CASSLSQEAFF. The CDR3 DNA reads TGTGCCAGCAGCTTATCTCAGGAAGCTTTCTTT. The rearrangement uses TRBV7-9 and TRBJ1-1, with D unclear. This CDR3 spans 11 amino acids. V dropped 2 bases and J dropped 8 bases, with 6 bases sitting between them. The germline gives CDR1 SEHNR, CDR2 FQNEAQ (reference sequence).

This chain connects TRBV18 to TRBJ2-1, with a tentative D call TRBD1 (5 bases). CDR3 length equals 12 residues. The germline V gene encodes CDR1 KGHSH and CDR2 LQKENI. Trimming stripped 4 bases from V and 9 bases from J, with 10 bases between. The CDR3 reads CASSRAGAEQFF. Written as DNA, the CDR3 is TGTGCCAGCTCACGAGCTGGGGCTGAGCAGTTCTTC. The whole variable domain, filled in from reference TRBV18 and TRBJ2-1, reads NAGVMQNPRHLVRRRGQEARLRCSPMKGHSHVYWYRQLPEEGLKFMVYLQKENIIDESGMPKERFSAEFPKEGPSILRIQQVVRGDSAAYFCASSRAGAEQFFGPGTRLTVL.

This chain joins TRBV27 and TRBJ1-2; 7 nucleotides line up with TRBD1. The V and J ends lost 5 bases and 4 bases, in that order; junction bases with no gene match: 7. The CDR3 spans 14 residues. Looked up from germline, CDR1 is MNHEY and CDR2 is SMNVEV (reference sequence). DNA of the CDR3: TGTGCCAGCAGTCACGGGGACAGCTTCTATGGCTACACCTTC. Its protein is CASSHGDSFYGYTF.

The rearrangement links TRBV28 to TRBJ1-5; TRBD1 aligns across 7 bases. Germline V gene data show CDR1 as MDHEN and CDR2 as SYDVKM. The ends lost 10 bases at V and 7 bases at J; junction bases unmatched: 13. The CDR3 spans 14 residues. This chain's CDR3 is CATLQDRTRQPQHF. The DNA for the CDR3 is TGTGCCACCCTACAGGACAGGACCCGACAGCCCCAGCATTTT.

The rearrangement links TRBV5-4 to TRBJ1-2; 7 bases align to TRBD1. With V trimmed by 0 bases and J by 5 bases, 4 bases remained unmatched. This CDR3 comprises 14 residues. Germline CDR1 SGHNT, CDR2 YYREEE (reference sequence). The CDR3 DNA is TGTGCCAGCAGCTTGGCCCAGGGGGTATATGGCTACACCTTC. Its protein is CASSLAQGVYGYTF. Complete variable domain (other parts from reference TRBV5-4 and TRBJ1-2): ETGVTQSPTHLIKTRGQQVTLRCSSQSGHNTVSWYQQALGQGPQFIFQYYREEENGRGNFPPRFSGLQFPNYSSELNVNALELDDSALYLCASSLAQGVYGYTFGSGTRLTVV.

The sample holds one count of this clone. The DNA for the CDR3 is TGTGCCAGCAGTTCCGGGACTAGCGGGGGGACTGAGCAGTTCTTC. Its protein product is CASSSGTSGGTEQFF. V and J are TRBV27 and TRBJ2-1; 15 bases line up with TRBD2. V gave up 4 bases and J gave up 9 bases; unmatched junction bases: 4. CDR1 is MNHEY and CDR2 is SMNVEV in the germline V gene (reference sequence). This CDR3 region has 15 residues.

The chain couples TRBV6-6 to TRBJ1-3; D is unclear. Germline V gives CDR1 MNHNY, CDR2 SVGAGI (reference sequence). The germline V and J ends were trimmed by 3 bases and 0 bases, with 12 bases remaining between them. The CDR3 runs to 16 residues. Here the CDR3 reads CASSYYQDSSGNTIYF. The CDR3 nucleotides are TGTGCCAGCAGTTATTATCAGGATAGCTCTGGAAACACCATATATTTT.

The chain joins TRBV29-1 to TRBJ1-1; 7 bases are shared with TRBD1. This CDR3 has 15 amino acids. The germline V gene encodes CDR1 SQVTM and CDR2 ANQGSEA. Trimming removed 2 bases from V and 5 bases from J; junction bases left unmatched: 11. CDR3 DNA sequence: TGCAGCGTTGAAAGCCCTGACAGGGTCGGAACTGAAGCTTTCTTT. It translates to CSVESPDRVGTEAFF.